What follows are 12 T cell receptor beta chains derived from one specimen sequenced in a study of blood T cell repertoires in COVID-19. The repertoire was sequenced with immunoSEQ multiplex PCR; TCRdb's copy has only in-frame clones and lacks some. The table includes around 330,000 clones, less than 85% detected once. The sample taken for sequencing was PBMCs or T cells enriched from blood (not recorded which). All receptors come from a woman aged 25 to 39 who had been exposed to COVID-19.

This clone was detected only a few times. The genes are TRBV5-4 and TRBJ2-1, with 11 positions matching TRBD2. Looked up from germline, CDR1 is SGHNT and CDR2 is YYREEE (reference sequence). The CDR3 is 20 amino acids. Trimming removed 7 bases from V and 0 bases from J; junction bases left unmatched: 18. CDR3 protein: CASEPLPGTSGSSSYNEQFF. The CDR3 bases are TGTGCCAGCGAGCCGTTGCCCGGGACTAGCGGATCCAGCTCCTACAATGAGCAGTTCTTC.

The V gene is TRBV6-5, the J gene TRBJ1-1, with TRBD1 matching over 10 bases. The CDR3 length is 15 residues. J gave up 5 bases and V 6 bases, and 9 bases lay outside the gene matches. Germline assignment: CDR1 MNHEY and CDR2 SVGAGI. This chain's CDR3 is CASRREDRGQTEAFF. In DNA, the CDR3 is TGTGCCAGCAGGCGAGAAGACAGGGGGCAAACTGAAGCTTTCTTT.

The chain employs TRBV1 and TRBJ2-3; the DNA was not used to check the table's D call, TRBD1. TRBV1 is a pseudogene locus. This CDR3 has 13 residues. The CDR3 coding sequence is TGCACCAGCAGCTGCAGGGACACAGATACGCAGTATTTT. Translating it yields CTSSCRDTDTQYF.

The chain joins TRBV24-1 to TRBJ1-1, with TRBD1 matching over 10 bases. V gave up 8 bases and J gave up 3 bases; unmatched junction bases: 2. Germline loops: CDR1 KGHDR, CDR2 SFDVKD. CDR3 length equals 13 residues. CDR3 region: CATTGTGDTEAFF. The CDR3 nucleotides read TGTGCCACCACCGGGACAGGGGACACTGAAGCTTTCTTT.

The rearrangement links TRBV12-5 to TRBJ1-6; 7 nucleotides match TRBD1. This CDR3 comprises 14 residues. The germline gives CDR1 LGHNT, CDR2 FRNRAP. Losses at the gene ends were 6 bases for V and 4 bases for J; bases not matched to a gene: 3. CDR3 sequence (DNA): TGTGCTAGTGGCTCGACAGGGTATAATTCACCCCTCCACTTT. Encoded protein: CASGSTGYNSPLHF.

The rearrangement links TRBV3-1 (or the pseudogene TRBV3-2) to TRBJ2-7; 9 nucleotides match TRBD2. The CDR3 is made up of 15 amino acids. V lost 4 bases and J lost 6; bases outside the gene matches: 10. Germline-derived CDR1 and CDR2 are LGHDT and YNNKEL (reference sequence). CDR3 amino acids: CASSLRGGGAAEQYF. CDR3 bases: TGTGCCAGCAGCCTCAGGGGCGGGGGGGCTGCCGAGCAGTACTTC.

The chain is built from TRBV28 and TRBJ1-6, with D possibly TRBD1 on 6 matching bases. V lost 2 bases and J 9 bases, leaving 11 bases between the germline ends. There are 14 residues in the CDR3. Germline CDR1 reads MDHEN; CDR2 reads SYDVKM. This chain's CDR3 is CASSLTGIGSPLHF. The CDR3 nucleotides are TGTGCCAGCAGTTTAACAGGGATCGGTTCACCCCTCCACTTT.

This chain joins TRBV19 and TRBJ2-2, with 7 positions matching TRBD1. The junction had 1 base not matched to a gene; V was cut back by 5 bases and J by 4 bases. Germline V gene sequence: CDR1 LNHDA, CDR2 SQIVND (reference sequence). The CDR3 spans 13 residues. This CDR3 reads CASSSGGTGELFF. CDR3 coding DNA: TGTGCCAGTAGTTCAGGGGGCACCGGGGAGCTGTTTTTT.

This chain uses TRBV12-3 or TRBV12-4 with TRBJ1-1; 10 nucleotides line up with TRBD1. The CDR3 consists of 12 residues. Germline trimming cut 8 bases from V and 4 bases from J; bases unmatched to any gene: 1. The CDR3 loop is CASGTGVTEAFF. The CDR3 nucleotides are TGTGCCAGCGGGACAGGGGTCACTGAAGCTTTCTTT.

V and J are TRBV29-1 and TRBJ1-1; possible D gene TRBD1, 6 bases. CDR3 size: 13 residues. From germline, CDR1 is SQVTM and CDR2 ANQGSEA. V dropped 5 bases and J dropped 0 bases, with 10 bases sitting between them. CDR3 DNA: TGCAGCGTTAAGGACAGTATGAACACTGAAGCTTTCTTT. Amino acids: CSVKDSMNTEAFF.

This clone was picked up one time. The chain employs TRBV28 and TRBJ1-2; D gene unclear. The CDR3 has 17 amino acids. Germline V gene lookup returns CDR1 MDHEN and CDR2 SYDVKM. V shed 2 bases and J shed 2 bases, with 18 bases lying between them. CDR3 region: CASSLLDYDSRNYGYTF. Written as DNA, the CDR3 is TGTGCCAGCAGTTTACTAGATTACGATTCCCGAAACTATGGCTACACCTTC.

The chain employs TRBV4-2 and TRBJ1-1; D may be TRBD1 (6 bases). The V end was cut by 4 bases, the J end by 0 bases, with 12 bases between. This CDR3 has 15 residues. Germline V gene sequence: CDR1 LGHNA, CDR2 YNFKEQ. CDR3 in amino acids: CASSPRTAMNTEAFF. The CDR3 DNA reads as TGTGCCAGCAGCCCTCGGACAGCCATGAACACTGAAGCTTTCTTT.